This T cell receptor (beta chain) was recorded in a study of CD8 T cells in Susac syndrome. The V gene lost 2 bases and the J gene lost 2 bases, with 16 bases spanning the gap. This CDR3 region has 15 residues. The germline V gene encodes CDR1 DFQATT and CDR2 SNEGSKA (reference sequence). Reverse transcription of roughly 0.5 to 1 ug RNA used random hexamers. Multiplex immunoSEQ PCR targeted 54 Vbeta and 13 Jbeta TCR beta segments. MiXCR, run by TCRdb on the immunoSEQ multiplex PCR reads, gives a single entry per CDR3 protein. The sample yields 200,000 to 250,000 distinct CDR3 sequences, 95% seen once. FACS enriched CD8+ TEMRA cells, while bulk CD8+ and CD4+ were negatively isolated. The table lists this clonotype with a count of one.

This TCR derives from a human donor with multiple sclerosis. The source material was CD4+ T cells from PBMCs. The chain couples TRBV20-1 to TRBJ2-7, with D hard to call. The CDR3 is CSARTPQARTYEQYF. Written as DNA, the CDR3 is TGCAGTGCTAGAACCCCCCAAGCGAGGACCTACGAGCAGTACTTC.